This T cell receptor (beta chain) is from a study of metastatic and nonmetastatic thyroid tumors. Turning to the study itself: Malignant and benign thyroid patients had repertoires compared in peripheral blood and tumor or nodule tissue. Study-level findings and limits: Malignant thyroid tumors reportedly had TCR beta diversity that was significantly higher than in benign nodules, in blood and tumor.

The table lists this clone with many counts. Its antigen is unknown. At the DNA level, this CDR3 is encoded by other sequences in the same sample as well. CDR1 and CDR2 (germline): SGHRS, YFSETQ. CDR3 length: 16 amino acids. V was pared by 4 bases and J by 5 bases, with 14 bases of the junction left unmatched. Ahead of thyroid surgery, no patient had received treatment of any kind. Authors' analysis steps: Construction of a distant-metastasis classifier for papillary thyroid cancer relied on CDR3 differences across clinicopathological groups. TCRdb re-called clones via MiXCR from the PCR reads. The V and J calls reflect TCRdb's pipeline rather than the authors' work. The sample has tens of thousands of clones; 16% are singletons.

The TCR comes from a female donor with papillary thyroid cancer or a benign thyroid nodule (not recorded which). Some clones in this sample may be carry-over from other donors' samples. The V gene is TRBV5-1, the J gene TRBJ1-1; 7 positions agree with TRBD1. Sample: blood. The CDR3 DNA sequence: TGCGCCAGCAGCGAGGGACAGTATGGTGTTGCGACTGAAGCTTTCTTT. It translates to CASSEGQYGVATEAFF.